This T cell receptor (beta chain) was identified in a study of identical twins. The study, taken as a whole, reports: Its conclusions, products of cross-sectional statistical analysis, did not come from following the same donors. Where out-of-frame alpha sequences were twin-shared, they showed excess low generation probability.

With 0 bases removed from V and 7 bases from J, the gap between germline ends came to 13 bases. Germline CDR1 DFQATT, CDR2 SNEGSKA (reference sequence). The length of the CDR3 is 15 residues. All donors were healthy, and all were Caucasian. Note on this clonotype: Its matching antigen is unknown.

The authors used template switching to add a universal primer site and gave cDNA unique molecular identifiers. From the 5' RACE reads, TCRdb called clonotypes with MiXCR, one entry per CDR3 protein. The profile covers approximately 890,000 distinct CDR3 sequences, with 9% to 15% appearing a single time and around 1.5% taken by the ten largest. Separately, the same data were catalogued under a study of yellow fever vaccine responses in identical twins.

The rearrangement uses TRBV20-1 and TRBJ2-6; D not resolved. The receptor was isolated from a woman aged 18-29 years in good health. Sequences were obtained from PBMCs. In DNA, the CDR3 is TGCAGTGCTAGAGATCTGTTTCAAGGAGCCAACGTCCTGACTTTC. This encodes CSARDLFQGANVLTF.